This TCR beta chain derives from a study of T-cell reconstitution after alpha-beta-depleted transplantation in children. Ten or more counts support this clonotype. The antigen is unknown. The library targeted TCRbeta and was prepared with unique molecular identifiers. TCRdb redid the calling of the PCR reads with MiXCR, one entry per CDR3 protein. The table records about 260,000 distinct CDR3 sequences, 7.5% to 9.5% of them present only once. Study conclusions and caveats: Roughly two months post-transplant, alpha-beta T cells reportedly originated from several hundred graft clones that had expanded.

With 0 bases removed from V and 8 bases from J, the gap between germline ends came to 9 bases. The germline gives CDR1 SGHRS, CDR2 YFSETQ. The CDR3 is 13 amino acids. This receptor was identified in a male patient younger than 18 who had a stem cell transplant for acute lymphoblastic leukemia, so the T cells may come from the graft donor. This sample comprised PBMCs, mostly from graft donor cells, obtained 180 days after TCRalphabeta/CD19-depleted stem cell transplant. The rearrangement uses TRBV5-1 and TRBJ2-1, with D uncertain. CDR3 amino acids: CASSLAATDEQFF. In DNA form, the CDR3 reads TGCGCCAGCAGCTTGGCCGCGACCGATGAGCAGTTCTTC.